These 4 T cell receptor beta chains were all obtained from the same sample, sequenced in a study of T cells in tuberculosis. Profiling relied on immunoSEQ multiplex PCR, and the TCRdb table lists in-frame clones only, not all of them. The profile shows some 20,000 clones, more than 80% of them singletons. Sequencing was performed on PBMCs. These TCRs come from a donor aged 10-29 years with latent tuberculosis or without tuberculosis infection.

CDR3 protein: CASSIWTGVSYEQYF. In DNA, the CDR3 is TGTGCCAGTAGTATATGGACAGGAGTCTCCTACGAGCAGTACTTC. This chain joins TRBV19 and TRBJ2-7; TRBD1 aligns across 7 bases. Trimming cost V 2 bases and J 0 bases; bases outside gene matches: 4. The CDR3 is 15 amino acids. Germline assignment: CDR1 LNHDA and CDR2 SQIVND (reference sequence). Using reference TRBV19 and TRBJ2-7 for the parts outside the CDR3, the full variable domain is DGGITQSPKYLFRKEGQNVTLSCEQNLNHDAMYWYRQDPGQGLRLIYYSQIVNDFQKGDIAEGYSVSREKKESFPLTVTSAQKNPTAFYLCASSIWTGVSYEQYFGPGTRLTVT.

The J gene is TRBJ2-6, the V gene TRBV2; tentative D call: TRBD1 (6 bases). Germline V gene sequence: CDR1 SNHLY, CDR2 FYNNEI. The CDR3 length is 18 residues. Trimming took 2 bases from V and 4 from J, leaving 18 bases between them. CDR3 nucleotides: TGTGCCAGCAGTGAATACGAGGGGGTGAGGACAGGGGCCAACGTCCTGACTTTC. It translates to CASSEYEGVRTGANVLTF.

Comments on this clone: At one boundary the junction diverges from the germline segment, which might be a read error. The DNA for the CDR3 is TGTGCCAGTAGCTTGTTAGGCGGCGGGGAGCTGTTTTTT. This translates into CASSLLGGGELFF. The genes are TRBV5-4 and TRBJ2-2, with D uncertain. From germline, CDR1 is SGHNT and CDR2 YYREEE (reference sequence). The CDR3 covers 13 residues.

This clone has just a few counts. The chain employs TRBV4-1 and TRBJ1-4; no definite D call. In germline, CDR1 is MGHRA, CDR2 YSYEKL. The CDR3 is 14 amino acids. Trimming removed 3 bases at V and 8 bases at J, with 13 bases between. For the CDR3, the DNA is TGCGCCAGCAGCCACGGGGATTTGGAGGAAAAACTGTTTTTT. Protein product: CASSHGDLEEKLFF.